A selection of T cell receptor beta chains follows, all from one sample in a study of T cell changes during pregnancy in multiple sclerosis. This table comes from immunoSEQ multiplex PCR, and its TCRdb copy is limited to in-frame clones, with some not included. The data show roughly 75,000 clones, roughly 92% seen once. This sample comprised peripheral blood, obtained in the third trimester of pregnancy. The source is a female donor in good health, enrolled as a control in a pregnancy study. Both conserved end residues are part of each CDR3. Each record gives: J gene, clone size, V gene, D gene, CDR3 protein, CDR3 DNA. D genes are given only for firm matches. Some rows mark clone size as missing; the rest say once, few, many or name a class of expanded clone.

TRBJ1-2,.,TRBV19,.,CASSIDLEGVGYTF,TGTGCCAGTAGTATAGATTTGGAAGGGGTCGGCTACACCTTC
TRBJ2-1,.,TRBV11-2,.,CASSLDLIEAGRGQFF,TGTGCCAGCAGCTTAGATCTTATAGAGGCAGGGCGCGGGCAGTTCTTC
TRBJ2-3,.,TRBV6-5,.,CASSYRGLTDTQYF,TGTGCCAGCAGTTACCGAGGCCTCACAGATACGCAGTATTTT
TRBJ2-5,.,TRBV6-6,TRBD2,CATQYGGGPPETQYF,TGTGCCACCCAATACGGGGGAGGGCCTCCAGAGACCCAGTACTTC
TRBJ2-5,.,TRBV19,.,CASSTPQGTQYF,TGTGCCAGTAGTACCCCCCAGGGTACCCAGTACTTC
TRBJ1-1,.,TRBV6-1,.,CASSFLTGAFF,TGTGCCAGCAGTTTCCTGACTGGAGCTTTCTTT
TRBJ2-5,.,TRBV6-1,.,CASSELPPGTQYF,TGTGCCAGCAGTGAACTCCCACCCGGGACCCAGTACTTC
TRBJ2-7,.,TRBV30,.,CACQLGSVYEQYF,TGTGCCTGTCAGCTGGGGAGCGTCTACGAGCAGTACTTC
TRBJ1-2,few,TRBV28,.,CASGGAKTGYTF,TGTGCCAGCGGCGGGGCTAAGACGGGCTACACCTTC
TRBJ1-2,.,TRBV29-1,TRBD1,CSVVADRSGFGYTF,TGCAGCGTTGTGGCGGACAGGTCGGGCTTTGGCTACACCTTC
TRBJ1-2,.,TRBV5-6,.,CASSFGQIYGYTF,TGTGCCAGCAGCTTTGGGCAGATTTATGGCTACACCTTC
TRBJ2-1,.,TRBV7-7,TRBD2,CASTGTSGCSYNEQFF,TGTGCTAGCACCGGGACTAGCGGATGCTCCTACAATGAGCAGTTCTTC
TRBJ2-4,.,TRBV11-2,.,CASSLVASIAKNIQYF,TGTGCCAGCAGCTTAGTGGCTTCGATAGCCAAAAACATTCAGTACTTC
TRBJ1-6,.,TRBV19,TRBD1,CASTTGTYNSPLHF,TGTGCCAGTACGACAGGGACCTATAATTCACCCCTCCACTTT
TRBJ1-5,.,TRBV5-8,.,CASSFRRSAGQQPQHF,TGTGCCAGCAGCTTCAGGAGAAGCGCAGGACAGCAGCCCCAGCATTTT
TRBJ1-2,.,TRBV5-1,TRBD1,CASSLPWDRGNGYTF,TGCGCCAGCAGCCTACCCTGGGACAGGGGGAATGGCTACACCTTC
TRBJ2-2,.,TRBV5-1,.,CASSGSGVNTGELFF,TGCGCCAGCAGCGGGTCAGGGGTGAACACCGGGGAGCTGTTTTTT
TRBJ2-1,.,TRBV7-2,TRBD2,CASRPPGGSSYNEQFF,TGTGCCAGCAGGCCCCCGGGGGGGAGCTCCTACAATGAGCAGTTCTTC
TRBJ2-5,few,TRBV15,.,CATSRDRRGSETQYF,TGTGCCACCAGCAGAGACCGGCGGGGTTCGGAGACCCAGTACTTC
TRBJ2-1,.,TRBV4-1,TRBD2,CASSQIQGLAGGSSYNEQFF,TGCGCCAGCAGCCAGATACAGGGACTAGCGGGGGGGAGCTCCTACAATGAGCAGTTCTTC